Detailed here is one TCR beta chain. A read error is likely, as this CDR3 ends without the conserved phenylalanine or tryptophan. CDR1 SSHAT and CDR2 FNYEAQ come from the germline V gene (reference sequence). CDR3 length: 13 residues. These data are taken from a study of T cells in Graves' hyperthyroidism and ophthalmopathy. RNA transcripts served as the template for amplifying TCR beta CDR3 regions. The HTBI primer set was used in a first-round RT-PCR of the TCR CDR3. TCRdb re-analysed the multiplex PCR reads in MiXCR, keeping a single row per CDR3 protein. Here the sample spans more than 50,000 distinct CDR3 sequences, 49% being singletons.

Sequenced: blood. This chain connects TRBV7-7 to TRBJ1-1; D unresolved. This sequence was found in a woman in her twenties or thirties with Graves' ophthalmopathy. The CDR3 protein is CASSTKERAEAFL. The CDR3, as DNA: TGTGCTAGCAGCACAAAAGAGAGAGCTGAAGCTTTCCTT.